The clone carrying this T cell receptor beta chain showed up just a few times. Its antigen is undetermined. This entry belongs to a study of T cells after yellow fever vaccination. Study observations and caveats: Clonotypes shared by both compartments, CD4 and CD8, made up a small share. Post-booster samples contained most primary-vaccination clones (approximately 95% CD4, 70% to 90% CD8). The secondary T-cell response peaked on day 5, not day 15, but was weaker.

TCRdb redid the calling of the 5' RACE reads with MiXCR, one entry per CDR3 protein. Among about 300,000 distinct CDR3 sequences, approximately 10% were seen once, and the ten largest hold 3% to 4%. The CDR3 loop spans 12 amino acids. The V end was cut by 7 bases, the J end by 10 bases, with 16 bases between. The chain joins TRBV12-3 or TRBV12-4 to TRBJ1-1, with D hard to call. Sequenced material: CD4+ T cells sorted from PBMCs, taken 5 days after the yellow fever booster vaccination. The source of this sequence is a young man who received the YFV17D yellow fever vaccine. The CDR3 DNA reads as TGTGCCAGCACCCGTCGGACCCCGCCAGCTTTCTTT. It yields the protein CASTRRTPPAFF.